These 26 T cell receptor beta chains were sequenced from one sample in a study of T cell changes during pregnancy in multiple sclerosis. Measured with immunoSEQ multiplex PCR; TCRdb has only the in-frame clones, and not every one. The sample lists some 43,000 clones; 90% were seen once. Sequenced here: CD8+ T cells from peripheral blood mononuclear cells, sampled in the first trimester of pregnancy. The receptor source for this set is a female donor with multiple sclerosis, enrolled in a pregnancy study.

V gene TRBV7-9 combines with J gene TRBJ2-5; 7 bases match TRBD2. The J call may be mistaken, given a closer DNA end match to TRBJ2-7. The CDR3 loop spans 13 amino acids. From germline, CDR1 is SEHNR and CDR2 FQNEAQ (reference sequence). CDR3 in amino acids: CASSLVGGTEQYF. In nucleotides, the CDR3 is TGTGCCAGCAGCTTAGTGGGGGGGACCGAGCAGTACTTC.

The gene calls are TRBV5-8 and TRBJ1-5, with D tentatively TRBD1 (6 bases). Germline V gives CDR1 SGHTS, CDR2 YDEGEE. This CDR3 is built from 16 residues. The V end was cut by 4 bases, the J end by 1 base, with 15 bases between. CDR3 region: CASSPFSTGSNQPQHF. CDR3 sequence (DNA): TGTGCCAGCAGCCCCTTCTCGACAGGCAGCAATCAGCCCCAGCATTTT.

This sequence joins TRBV7-9 and TRBJ2-7; TRBD2 aligns across 9 bases. Per germline, CDR1 SEHNR and CDR2 FQNEAQ (reference sequence). V was clipped by 5 bases and J by 1 base; unmatched bases: 3. CDR3 length: 14 residues. The CDR3 loop reads CASSLTSGSYEQYF. In DNA, the CDR3 is TGTGCCAGCAGCCTGACTAGCGGATCCTACGAGCAGTACTTC.

This chain joins TRBV2 and TRBJ2-7, with 9 bases aligning to TRBD1. This CDR3 contains 13 residues. Looked up from germline, CDR1 is SNHLY and CDR2 is FYNNEI. The V segment lost 6 bases and the J segment 2 bases; nucleotides outside the gene matches: 2. In nucleotides, the CDR3 is TGTGCCAGCAGAACAGGGGGCGCCTACGAGCAGTACTTC. Amino acid sequence: CASRTGGAYEQYF.

V usage is TRBV7-9 and J usage is TRBJ2-2, with D unclear. Germline loops: CDR1 SEHNR, CDR2 FQNEAQ (reference sequence). This CDR3 contains 13 residues. V lost 1 base and J 5 bases, leaving 5 bases between the germline ends. The CDR3 loop is CASSLELTGELFF. DNA of the CDR3: TGTGCCAGCAGCTTAGAACTTACCGGGGAGCTGTTTTTT. The full variable domain, completed using reference TRBV7-9 and TRBJ2-2, is DTGVSQNPRHKITKRGQNVTFRCDPISEHNRLYWYRQTLGQGPEFLTYFQNEAQLEKSRLLSDRFSAERPKGSFSTLEIQRTEQGDSAMYLCASSLELTGELFFGEGSRLTVL.

This clone has just a few counts. The chain couples TRBV27 to TRBJ2-3; 13 nucleotides line up with TRBD2. Germline CDR1 reads MNHEY; CDR2 reads SMNVEV (reference sequence). This CDR3 region has 15 residues. V lost 8 bases, J lost 5 bases, and 7 bases stayed unmatched. The CDR3 DNA reads TGTGCCAGCTTTGGACTAGCGGGAGCAGTAGATACGCAGTATTTT. It codes for CASFGLAGAVDTQYF.

The genes are TRBV30 and TRBJ2-1, with 7 bases identical to TRBD2. Per the germline V gene, CDR1 is GTSNPN and CDR2 is SVGIG (reference sequence). This CDR3 region has 15 residues. Trimming cost V 3 bases and J 2 bases; bases outside gene matches: 7. The CDR3 bases are TGTGCCTGGAGCGTAGCGGGCTCGGCCTACAATGAGCAGTTCTTC. This codes for CAWSVAGSAYNEQFF.

V usage is TRBV13 and J usage is TRBJ2-5; 11 nucleotides agree with TRBD1. Germline V gene sequence: CDR1 PRHDT, CDR2 FYEKMQ (reference sequence). After removal of 4 bases from V and 11 bases from J, the junction contained 9 bases not matched to a gene. The CDR3 totals 14 residues. The CDR3 loop reads CASSSGQGAREQYF. The CDR3 DNA reads TGTGCCAGCAGCTCCGGACAGGGGGCTCGTGAGCAGTACTTC.

This rearrangement joins TRBV5-6 to TRBJ1-1, with D perhaps matching TRBD1 (6 bases). V lost 6 bases and J 4 bases, leaving 13 bases between the germline ends. The CDR3 length is 13 residues. Germline CDR1 is SGHDT and CDR2 is YYEEEE. The CDR3, as DNA: TGTGCCAGCACTCGGGAGGGGGTCACTGAAGCTTTCTTT. It is translated as CASTREGVTEAFF.

The V gene is TRBV5-1, the J gene TRBJ2-5, with D perhaps TRBD2 (7 bases). The germline V gene encodes CDR1 SGHRS and CDR2 YFSETQ. The CDR3 spans 15 residues. V was trimmed by 2 bases and J by 4 bases, leaving 15 bases between them. CDR3 in DNA: TGCGCCAGCAGCTTCGAGGGGGGGCCCGGAGAGACCCAGTACTTC. Protein product: CASSFEGGPGETQYF.

The V and J genes are TRBV30 and TRBJ1-1; no definite D call. The germline gives CDR1 GTSNPN, CDR2 SVGIG (reference sequence). This CDR3 has 13 amino acids. V shed 7 bases and J shed 2 bases, with 14 bases lying between them. The CDR3 DNA is TGTGCCTTCTGCACCCAGGTCAACACTGAAGCTTTCTTT. Protein product: CAFCTQVNTEAFF. The whole variable domain, remainder taken from reference TRBV30 and TRBJ1-1, is SQTIHQWPATLVQPVGSPLSLECTVEGTSNPNLYWYRQAAGRGLQLLFYSVGIGQISSEVPQNLSASRPQDRQFILSSKKLLLSDSGFYLCAFCTQVNTEAFFGQGTRLTVV.

The J gene is TRBJ2-6, the V gene TRBV6-4; D is undetermined. Germline assignment: CDR1 MRHNA and CDR2 SNTAGT. The CDR3 extends over 16 amino acids. The V gene lost 3 bases and the J gene lost 0 bases, with 9 bases spanning the gap. The CDR3 region is CASSDTPSSGANVLTF. The CDR3 nucleotides are TGTGCCAGCAGTGATACTCCGAGCTCTGGGGCCAACGTCCTGACTTTC.

This chain connects TRBV6-6 to TRBJ1-2; a possible D gene is TRBD1 (6 bases). Germline values: CDR1 MNHNY, CDR2 SVGAGI (reference sequence). Trimming stripped 5 bases from V and 5 bases from J, with 21 bases between. This CDR3 contains 16 residues. The CDR3 region has the DNA TGTGCCAGCAGTATCTCAACAGGGTTAACGGCTTATGGCTACACCTTC. Translation gives CASSISTGLTAYGYTF.

This clone was found a few times. The chain uses TRBV4-2 and TRBJ2-3; TRBD2 matches at 8 bases. Unmatched junction bases numbered 4, after V lost 0 bases and J lost 2 bases. The V gene's germline CDR1 is LGHNA and CDR2 YNFKEQ. The length of the CDR3 is 16 residues. In DNA form, the CDR3 reads TGTGCCAGCAGCCAAGATCGCGGGGGGCCCACAGATACGCAGTATTTT. It translates to CASSQDRGGPTDTQYF.

This clone was seen more than once but under ten times. The rearrangement uses TRBV5-1 and TRBJ1-1; D gene ambiguous. The germline gives CDR1 SGHRS, CDR2 YFSETQ. The ends were cut back, 0 bases at V and 4 bases at J, with 10 bases in the middle. The CDR3 loop spans 14 amino acids. CDR3 sequence: CASSLAGSLTEAFF. The CDR3 region has the DNA TGCGCCAGCAGCTTGGCTGGCAGTCTCACTGAAGCTTTCTTT.

CDR3 sequence (DNA): TGTGCCAGCAGTTTCTCCCGGGCTAGCGGGGGGTACGAGCAGTACTTC. Translated, it gives CASSFSRASGGYEQYF. The chain carries TRBV28 and TRBJ2-7, with 11 bases identical to TRBD2. CDR1 and CDR2 from the germline V gene are MDHEN and SYDVKM. Trimming removed 3 bases from V and 4 bases from J; junction bases left unmatched: 8. This CDR3 has 16 amino acids. The complete variable domain, with remaining parts taken from reference TRBV28 and TRBJ2-7, reads DVKVTQSSRYLVKRTGEKVFLECVQDMDHENMFWYRQDPGLGLRLIYFSYDVKMKEKGDIPEGYSVSREKKERFSLILESASTNQTSMYLCASSFSRASGGYEQYFGPGTRLTVT.

This rearrangement joins TRBV5-1 to TRBJ1-2; D not certain. In germline, CDR1 is SGHRS, CDR2 YFSETQ. Trimming cost V 0 bases and J 3 bases, with 12 bases left between them. The CDR3 consists of 15 residues. Written as DNA, the CDR3 is TGCGCCAGCAGCTTGGAAAGAGGGAGAGACTATGGCTACACCTTC. Its protein product is CASSLERGRDYGYTF.

The CDR3 loop is CAWSYGTGQFF. The CDR3, as DNA: TGTGCCTGGAGTTACGGGACAGGGCAGTTCTTC. The chain joins TRBV30 to TRBJ2-1; 8 bases agree with TRBD1. Trimming removed 2 bases from V and 12 bases from J; junction bases left unmatched: 3. This CDR3 comprises 11 residues. CDR1 and CDR2 (germline): GTSNPN, SVGIG (reference sequence).

The sample holds a few counts of this clone. This chain uses TRBV21-1 with TRBJ1-3. TRBV21-1 is flagged as a pseudogene. This CDR3 spans 18 amino acids. As DNA, the CDR3 is TGTGCCAGCAGCAAAGCTGGGGGGGTCCCGAGCTCTGGAAACACCATATATTTT. Translation gives CASSKAGGVPSSGNTIYF.

The chain employs TRBV19 and TRBJ1-1, with 7 nucleotides matching TRBD1. With 6 bases clipped from V and 4 bases from J, the junction kept 11 bases outside the gene matches. The CDR3 is made up of 15 amino acids. Germline assignment: CDR1 LNHDA and CDR2 SQIVND (reference sequence). The CDR3 DNA follows: TGTGCCAGTAGCTCAACCGAGACAGGGTTCACTGAAGCTTTCTTT. It is translated as CASSSTETGFTEAFF.

The V gene is TRBV30, the J gene TRBJ2-7, with TRBD1 matching 7 bases. The CDR3 extends over 14 amino acids. Germline V gene data show CDR1 as GTSNPN and CDR2 as SVGIG (reference sequence). V gave up 3 bases and J gave up 4 bases; unmatched junction bases: 9. The CDR3 DNA sequence: TGTGCCTGGAGGAGTTCGGGACAGATATACGAGCAGTACTTC. The encoded protein is CAWRSSGQIYEQYF.

This clone turned up a few times. The rearrangement links TRBV18 to TRBJ2-2; D might be TRBD1 (5 bases). The CDR3 length is 14 residues. From germline, CDR1 is KGHSH and CDR2 LQKENI. The V end lost 0 bases, the J end lost 6 bases, and 8 bases lay between the germline ends. The CDR3 coding sequence is TGTGCCAGCTCACCACCGTGGGGCCCCGGGGAGCTGTTTTTT. It specifies CASSPPWGPGELFF.

J is TRBJ1-5 and V is TRBV6-1; D is ambiguous. CDR1 is MNHNS and CDR2 is SASEGT in the germline V gene. The CDR3 has 13 amino acids. V dropped 5 bases and J dropped 9 bases, with 14 bases sitting between them. CDR3 sequence reads: CASSPGIGRPQHF. DNA for the CDR3: TGTGCCAGCAGTCCGGGAATCGGTCGGCCCCAGCATTTT.

The rearrangement joins TRBV7-6 to TRBJ2-1, with 8 bases that match TRBD1. Per germline, CDR1 SGHVS and CDR2 FNYEAQ. This CDR3 contains 15 residues. After removal of 5 bases from V and 12 bases from J, the junction contained 15 bases not matched to a gene. The CDR3: CASSTIGQGLGGQFF. In DNA form, the CDR3 reads TGTGCCAGCAGCACAATCGGACAGGGACTGGGGGGGCAGTTCTTC.

The chain recombines TRBV27 with TRBJ1-2; TRBD1 matches 7 bases. The ends lost 6 bases at V and 4 bases at J; junction bases unmatched: 11. CDR1 and CDR2 from the germline V gene are MNHEY and SMNVEV (reference sequence). CDR3 size: 15 residues. The DNA of the CDR3 is TGTGCCAGCAGAGGCCCGGACAGGTCCTCCTATGGCTACACCTTC. Translation: CASRGPDRSSYGYTF.

The V and J genes are TRBV27 and TRBJ2-3; the D gene is possibly TRBD2 (6 bases). CDR1 is MNHEY and CDR2 is SMNVEV in the germline V gene (reference sequence). The length of the CDR3 is 15 residues. V dropped 10 bases and J dropped 2 bases, with 19 bases sitting between them. CDR3 nucleotide sequence: TGTGCCACCAGCCCCAGGGAGGTACCCACAGATACGCAGTATTTT. Its protein product is CATSPREVPTDTQYF.